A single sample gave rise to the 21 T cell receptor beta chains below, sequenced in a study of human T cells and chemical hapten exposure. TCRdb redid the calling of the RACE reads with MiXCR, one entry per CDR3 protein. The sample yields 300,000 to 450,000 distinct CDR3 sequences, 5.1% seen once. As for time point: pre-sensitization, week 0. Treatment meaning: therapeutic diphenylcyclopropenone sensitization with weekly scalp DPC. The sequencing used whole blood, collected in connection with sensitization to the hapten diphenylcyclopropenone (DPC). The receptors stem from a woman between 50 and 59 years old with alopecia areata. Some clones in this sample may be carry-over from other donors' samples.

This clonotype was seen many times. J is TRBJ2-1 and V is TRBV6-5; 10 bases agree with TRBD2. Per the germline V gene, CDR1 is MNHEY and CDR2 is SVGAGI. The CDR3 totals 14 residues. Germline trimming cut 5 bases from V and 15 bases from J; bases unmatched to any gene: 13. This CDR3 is CASSRASGRAEGFF. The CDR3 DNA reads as TGTGCCAGCAGTCGAGCCAGCGGGAGGGCCGAGGGGTTCTTC.

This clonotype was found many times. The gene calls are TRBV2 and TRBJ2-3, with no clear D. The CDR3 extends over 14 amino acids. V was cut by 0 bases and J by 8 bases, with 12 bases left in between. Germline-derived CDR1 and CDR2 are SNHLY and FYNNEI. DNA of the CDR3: TGTGCCAGCAGTGAAGCGTTCACCGTTGGTACGCAGTATTTT. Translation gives CASSEAFTVGTQYF.

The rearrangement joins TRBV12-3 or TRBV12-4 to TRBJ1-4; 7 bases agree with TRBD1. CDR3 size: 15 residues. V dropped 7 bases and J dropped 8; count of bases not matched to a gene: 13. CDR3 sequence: CASTRVQGGAEKLFF. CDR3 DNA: TGTGCCAGCACCAGGGTGCAGGGGGGAGCCGAAAAACTGTTTTTT.

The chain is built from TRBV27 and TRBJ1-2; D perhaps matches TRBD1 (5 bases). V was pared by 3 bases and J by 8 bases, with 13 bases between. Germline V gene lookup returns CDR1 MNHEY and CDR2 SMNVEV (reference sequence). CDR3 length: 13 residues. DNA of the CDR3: TGTGCCAGCAGTTTGAGCGCAGGGCACGGCTACACCTTC. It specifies CASSLSAGHGYTF.

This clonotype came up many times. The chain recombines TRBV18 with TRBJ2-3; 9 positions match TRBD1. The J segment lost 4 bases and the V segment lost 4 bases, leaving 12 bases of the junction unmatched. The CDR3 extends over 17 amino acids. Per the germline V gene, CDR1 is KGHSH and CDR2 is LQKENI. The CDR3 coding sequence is TGTGCCAGCTCACTGAGCCGGGACAGGGTTTTGTCAGATACGCAGTATTTT. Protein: CASSLSRDRVLSDTQYF.

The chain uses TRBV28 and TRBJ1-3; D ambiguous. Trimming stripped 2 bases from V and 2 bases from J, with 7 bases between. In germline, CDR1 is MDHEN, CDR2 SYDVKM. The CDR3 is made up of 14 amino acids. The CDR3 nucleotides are TGTGCCAGCAGTTTAACCCAAGCTGGAAACACCATATATTTT. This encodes CASSLTQAGNTIYF.

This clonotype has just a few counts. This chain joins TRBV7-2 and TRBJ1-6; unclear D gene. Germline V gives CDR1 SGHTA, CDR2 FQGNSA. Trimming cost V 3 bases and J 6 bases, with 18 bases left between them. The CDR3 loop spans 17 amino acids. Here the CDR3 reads CASSLDVTPSPNSPLHF. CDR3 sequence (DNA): TGTGCCAGCAGCTTGGACGTTACGCCCTCCCCTAATTCACCCCTCCACTTT.

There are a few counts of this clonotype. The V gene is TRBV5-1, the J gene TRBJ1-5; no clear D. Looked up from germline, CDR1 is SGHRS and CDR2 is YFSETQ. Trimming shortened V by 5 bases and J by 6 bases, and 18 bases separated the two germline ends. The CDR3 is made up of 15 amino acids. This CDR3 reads CASSVVPLSGQPQHF. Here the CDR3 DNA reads TGCGCCAGCAGTGTGGTCCCCCTCAGCGGTCAGCCCCAGCATTTT.

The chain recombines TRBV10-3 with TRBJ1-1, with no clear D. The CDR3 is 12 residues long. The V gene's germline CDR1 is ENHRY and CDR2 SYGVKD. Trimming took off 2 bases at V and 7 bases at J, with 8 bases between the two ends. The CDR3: CAISEPHSEAFF. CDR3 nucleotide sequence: TGTGCCATCAGTGAGCCACACAGTGAAGCTTTCTTT.

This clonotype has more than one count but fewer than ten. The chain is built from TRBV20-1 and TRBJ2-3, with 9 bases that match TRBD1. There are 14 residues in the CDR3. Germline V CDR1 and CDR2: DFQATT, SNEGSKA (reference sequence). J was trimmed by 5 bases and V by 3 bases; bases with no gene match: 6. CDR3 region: CSASRQGGVDTQYF. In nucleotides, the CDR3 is TGCAGTGCTAGCCGACAGGGGGGAGTAGATACGCAGTATTTT.

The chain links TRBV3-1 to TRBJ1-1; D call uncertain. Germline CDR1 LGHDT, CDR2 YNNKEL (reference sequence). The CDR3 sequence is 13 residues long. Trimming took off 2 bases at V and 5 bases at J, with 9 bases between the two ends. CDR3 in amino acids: CASSQSVRTEAFF. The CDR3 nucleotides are TGTGCCAGCAGCCAATCCGTCCGTACTGAAGCTTTCTTT. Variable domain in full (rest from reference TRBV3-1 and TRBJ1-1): DTAVSQTPKYLVTQMGNDKSIKCEQNLGHDTMYWYKQDSKKFLKIMFSYNNKELIINETVPNRFSPKSPDKAHLNLHINSLELGDSAVYFCASSQSVRTEAFFGQGTRLTVV.

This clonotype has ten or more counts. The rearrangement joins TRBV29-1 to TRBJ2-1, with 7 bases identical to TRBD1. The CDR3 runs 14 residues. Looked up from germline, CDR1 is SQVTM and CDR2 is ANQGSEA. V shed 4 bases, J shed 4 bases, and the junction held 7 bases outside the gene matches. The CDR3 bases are TGCAGCGTTGTCTCGGCAGGGGGTTACAATGAGCAGTTCTTC. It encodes CSVVSAGGYNEQFF.

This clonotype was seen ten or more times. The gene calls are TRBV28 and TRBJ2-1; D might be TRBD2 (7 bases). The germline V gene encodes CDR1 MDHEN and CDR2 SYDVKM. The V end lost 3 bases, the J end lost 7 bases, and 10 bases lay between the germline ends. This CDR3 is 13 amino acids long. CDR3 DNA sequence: TGTGCCAGCAGTTTGCGGGGGCGGAATGAGCAGTTCTTC. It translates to CASSLRGRNEQFF.

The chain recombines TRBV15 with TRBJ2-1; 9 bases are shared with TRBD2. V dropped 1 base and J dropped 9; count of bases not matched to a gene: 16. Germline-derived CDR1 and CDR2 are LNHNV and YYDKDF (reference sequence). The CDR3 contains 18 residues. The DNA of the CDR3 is TGTGCCACCAGCAGAGTTCCGGGAGGAGCGGGGGGCCGGGGTGAGCAGTTCTTC. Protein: CATSRVPGGAGGRGEQFF.

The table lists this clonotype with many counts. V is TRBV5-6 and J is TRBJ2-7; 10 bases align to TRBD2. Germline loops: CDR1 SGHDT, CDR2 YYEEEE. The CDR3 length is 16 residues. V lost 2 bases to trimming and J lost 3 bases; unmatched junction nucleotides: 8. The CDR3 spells CASSFQAGLALYEQYF. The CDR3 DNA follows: TGTGCCAGCAGCTTTCAGGCGGGACTAGCGCTCTACGAGCAGTACTTC. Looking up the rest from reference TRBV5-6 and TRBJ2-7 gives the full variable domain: DAGVTQSPTHLIKTRGQQVTLRCSPKSGHDTVSWYQQALGQGPQFIFQYYEEEERQRGNFPDRFSGHQFPNYSSELNVNALLLGDSALYLCASSFQAGLALYEQYFGPGTRLTVT.

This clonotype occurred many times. The CDR3 reads CASSYKDPLAKNIQYF. CDR3 DNA: TGTGCCAGCAGTTACAAGGATCCCCTAGCCAAAAACATTCAGTACTTC. The chain links TRBV6-2 or TRBV6-3 to TRBJ2-4; no definite D call. This CDR3 has 16 amino acids. Trimming stripped 2 bases from V and 0 bases from J, with 11 bases between. Germline-derived CDR1 and CDR2 are MNHEY and SVGEGT.

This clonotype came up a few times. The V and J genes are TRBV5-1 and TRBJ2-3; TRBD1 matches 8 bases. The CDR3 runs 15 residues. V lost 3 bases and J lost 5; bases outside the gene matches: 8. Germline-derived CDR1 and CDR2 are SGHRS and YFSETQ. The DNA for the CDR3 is TGCGCCAGCAGCTCCGGACAGGGTGTTCGAGATACGCAGTATTTT. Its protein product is CASSSGQGVRDTQYF.

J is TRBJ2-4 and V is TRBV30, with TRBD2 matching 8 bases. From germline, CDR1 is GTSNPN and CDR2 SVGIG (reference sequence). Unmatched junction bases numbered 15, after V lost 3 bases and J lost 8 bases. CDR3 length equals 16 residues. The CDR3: CAWSLGLAGAGDIQYF. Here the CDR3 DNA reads TGTGCCTGGAGCTTAGGGCTAGCGGGTGCAGGGGACATTCAGTACTTC. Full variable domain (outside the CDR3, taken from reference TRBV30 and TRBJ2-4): SQTIHQWPATLVQPVGSPLSLECTVEGTSNPNLYWYRQAAGRGLQLLFYSVGIGQISSEVPQNLSASRPQDRQFILSSKKLLLSDSGFYLCAWSLGLAGAGDIQYFGAGTRLSVL.

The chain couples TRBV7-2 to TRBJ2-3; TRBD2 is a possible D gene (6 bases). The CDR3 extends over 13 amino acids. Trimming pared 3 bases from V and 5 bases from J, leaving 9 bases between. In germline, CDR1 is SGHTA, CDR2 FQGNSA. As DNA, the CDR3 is TGTGCCAGCAGCTTCCGGGACTTAGATACGCAGTATTTT. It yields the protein CASSFRDLDTQYF.

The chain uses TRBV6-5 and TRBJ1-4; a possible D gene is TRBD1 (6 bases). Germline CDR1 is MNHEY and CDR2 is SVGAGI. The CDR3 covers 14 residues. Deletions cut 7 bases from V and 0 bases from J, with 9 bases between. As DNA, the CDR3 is TGTGCCAGCACGGGGGCAGCAACTAATGAAAAACTGTTTTTT. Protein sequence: CASTGAATNEKLFF.

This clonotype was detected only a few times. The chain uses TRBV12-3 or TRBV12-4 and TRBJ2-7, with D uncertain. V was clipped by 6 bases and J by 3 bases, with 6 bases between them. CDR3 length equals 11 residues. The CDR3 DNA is TGTGCCAGCAGGCAGAACTACGAGCAGTACTTC. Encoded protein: CASRQNYEQYF.